This TCR beta chain was identified in a study of T cell repertoires in cytomegalovirus infection. Study-level information: Carrying CMV and the relevant HLA type showed in public TCR beta signatures.

A single record per CDR3 protein comes from TCRdb applying MiXCR to the reads. The sample lists about 490,000 distinct CDR3 sequences, about a quarter occurring once. The trim removed 3 bases at V and 2 bases at J, leaving 10 bases unmatched. The CDR3 is made up of 18 amino acids. Germline CDR1 is SGHVS and CDR2 is FQNEAQ. This clonotype was observed at least ten times. The genes are TRBV7-8 and TRBJ2-7; 13 bases match TRBD2. The sample was PBMCs. The clonotype originates from a human donor in good health (CMV status not recorded). Some clones in this sample may be carry-over from other donors' samples. DNA for the CDR3: TGTGCCAGCAGCTTGGGTTCCAGCGGACTAGCGGGAGCCTACGAGCAGTACTTC. Encoded protein: CASSLGSSGLAGAYEQYF.